What follows is one TCR beta chain and its context. TCRdb recomputed calls from the RACE reads with MiXCR, one row per CDR3 protein. The repertoire holds 75,000 to 100,000 distinct CDR3 sequences, with about 10% as singletons. As for time point: patch test 1, 2 weeks after DPC sensitization. Treatment here: therapeutic diphenylcyclopropenone sensitization with weekly scalp DPC. The data originate from a study of human T cells and chemical hapten exposure. This clonotype was sampled from a middle-aged man with alopecia areata. Some clones in this sample may be carry-over from other donors' samples. The sample in question was whole blood, obtained in connection with sensitization to the hapten diphenylcyclopropenone (DPC).

In DNA, the CDR3 is TGTGCCAGCAGCCAGGGTAGCGGGTCGGATACGCAGTATTTT. Translated: CASSQGSGSDTQYF. This chain connects TRBV4-2 to TRBJ2-3, with TRBD2 identical over 7 bases. The CDR3 runs to 14 residues. Germline V gene sequence: CDR1 LGHNA, CDR2 YNFKEQ. Trimming cost V 3 bases and J 6 bases; bases outside gene matches: 6.